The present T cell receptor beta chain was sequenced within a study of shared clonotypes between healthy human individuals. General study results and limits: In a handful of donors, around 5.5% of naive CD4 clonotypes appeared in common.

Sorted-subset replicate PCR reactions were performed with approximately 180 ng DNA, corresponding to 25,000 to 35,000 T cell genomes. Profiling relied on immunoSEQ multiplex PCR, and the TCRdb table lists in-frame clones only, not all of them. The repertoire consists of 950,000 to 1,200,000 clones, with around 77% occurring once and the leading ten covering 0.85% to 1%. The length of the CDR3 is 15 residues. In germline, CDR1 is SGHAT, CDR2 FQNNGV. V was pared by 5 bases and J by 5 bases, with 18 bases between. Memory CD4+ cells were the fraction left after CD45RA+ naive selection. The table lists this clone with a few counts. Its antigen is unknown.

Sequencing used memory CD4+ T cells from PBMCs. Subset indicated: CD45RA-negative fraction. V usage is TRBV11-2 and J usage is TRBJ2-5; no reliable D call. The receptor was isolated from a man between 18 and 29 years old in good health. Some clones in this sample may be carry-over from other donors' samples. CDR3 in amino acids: CASSAKTSLGETQYF. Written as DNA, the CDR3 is TGTGCCAGCAGCGCTAAGACTTCCCTCGGGGAGACCCAGTACTTC.